This T cell receptor (beta chain) came from a study of blood T cells in healthy people across ages. This CDR3 contains 14 residues. Per germline, CDR1 SNHLY and CDR2 FYNNEI. Trimming removed 6 bases from V and 0 bases from J, with 12 bases in between. Through a sample-barcoded 5' primer and a J-beta primer mix, a second PCR was run for roughly 7 to 12 cycles. Each CDR3 protein gets one entry after TCRdb re-called the 5' RACE reads with MiXCR. The sample includes over 1,500,000 distinct CDR3 sequences, around half seen only once; the top ten take 2% to 2.5%. The specimen sequenced was blood. The receptor comes from a woman in her forties in good health. This chain joins TRBV2 and TRBJ2-7, with a tentative D call TRBD1 (6 bases). CDR3 sequence: CASSRTEISYEQYF. The CDR3 DNA reads TGTGCCAGCAGCCGGACAGAAATCTCCTACGAGCAGTACTTC.